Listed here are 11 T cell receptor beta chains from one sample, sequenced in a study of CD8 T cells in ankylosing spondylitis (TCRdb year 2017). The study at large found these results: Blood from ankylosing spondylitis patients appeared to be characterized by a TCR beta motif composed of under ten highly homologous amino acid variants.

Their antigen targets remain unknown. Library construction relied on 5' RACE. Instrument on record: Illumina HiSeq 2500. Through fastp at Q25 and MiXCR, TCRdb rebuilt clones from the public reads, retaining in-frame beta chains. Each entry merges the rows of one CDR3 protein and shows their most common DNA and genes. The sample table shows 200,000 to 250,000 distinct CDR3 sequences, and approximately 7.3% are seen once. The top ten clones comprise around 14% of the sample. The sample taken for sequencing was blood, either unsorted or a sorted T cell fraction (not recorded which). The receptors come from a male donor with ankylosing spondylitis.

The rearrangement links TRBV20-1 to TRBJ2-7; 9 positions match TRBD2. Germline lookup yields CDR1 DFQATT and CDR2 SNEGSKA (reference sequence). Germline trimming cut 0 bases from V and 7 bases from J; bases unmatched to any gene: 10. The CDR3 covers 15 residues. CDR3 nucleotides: TGCAGTGCTAGAGAGAGTAGCGGGAGTTCTTGGGAGCAGTACTTC. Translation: CSARESSGSSWEQYF.

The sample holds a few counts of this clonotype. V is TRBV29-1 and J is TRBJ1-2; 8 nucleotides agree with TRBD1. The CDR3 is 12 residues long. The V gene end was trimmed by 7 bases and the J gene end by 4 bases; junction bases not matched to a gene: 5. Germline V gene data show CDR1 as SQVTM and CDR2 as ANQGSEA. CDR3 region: CSGGQESYGYTF. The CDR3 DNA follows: TGCAGCGGGGGACAGGAATCCTATGGCTACACCTTC.

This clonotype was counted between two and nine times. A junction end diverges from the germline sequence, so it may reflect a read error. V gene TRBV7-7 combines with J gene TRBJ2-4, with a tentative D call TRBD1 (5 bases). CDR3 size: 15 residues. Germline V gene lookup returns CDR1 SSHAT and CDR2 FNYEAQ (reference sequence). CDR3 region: CASSLGDGPGNIQYF. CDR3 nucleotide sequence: TGTGCTAGCAGCTTAGGAGATGGCCCAGGGAACATTCAGTACTTC. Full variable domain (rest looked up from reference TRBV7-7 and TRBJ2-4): GAGVSQSPRYKVTKRGQDVTLRCDPISSHATLYWYQQALGQGPEFLTYFNYEAQPDKSGLPSDRFSAERPEGSISTLTIQRTEQRDSAMYRCASSLGDGPGNIQYFGAGTRLSVL.

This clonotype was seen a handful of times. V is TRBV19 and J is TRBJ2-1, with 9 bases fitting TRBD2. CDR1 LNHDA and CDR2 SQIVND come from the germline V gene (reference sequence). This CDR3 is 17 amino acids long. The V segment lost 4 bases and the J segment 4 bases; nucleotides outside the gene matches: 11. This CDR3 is CASSTKPGLAEYNEQFF. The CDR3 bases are TGTGCCAGTAGTACAAAACCGGGACTAGCTGAATACAATGAGCAGTTCTTC.

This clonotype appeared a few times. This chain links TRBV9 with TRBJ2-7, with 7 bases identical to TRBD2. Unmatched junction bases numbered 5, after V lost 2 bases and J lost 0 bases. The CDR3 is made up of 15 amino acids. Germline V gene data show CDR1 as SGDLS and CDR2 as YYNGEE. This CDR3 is CASSVSAGDSYEQYF. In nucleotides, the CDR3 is TGTGCCAGCAGCGTGAGTGCGGGGGACTCCTACGAGCAGTACTTC. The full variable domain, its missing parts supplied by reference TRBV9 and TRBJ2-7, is DSGVTQTPKHLITATGQRVTLRCSPRSGDLSVYWYQQSLDQGLQFLIQYYNGEERAKGNILERFSAQQFPDLHSELNLSSLELGDSALYFCASSVSAGDSYEQYFGPGTRLTVT.

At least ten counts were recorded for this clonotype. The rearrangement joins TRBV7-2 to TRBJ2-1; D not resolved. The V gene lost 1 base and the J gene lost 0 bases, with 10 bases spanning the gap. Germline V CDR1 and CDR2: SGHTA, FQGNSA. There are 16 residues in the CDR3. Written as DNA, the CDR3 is TGTGCCAGCAGCTTAGTGGGGTCCAACTCCTACAATGAGCAGTTCTTC. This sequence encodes CASSLVGSNSYNEQFF.

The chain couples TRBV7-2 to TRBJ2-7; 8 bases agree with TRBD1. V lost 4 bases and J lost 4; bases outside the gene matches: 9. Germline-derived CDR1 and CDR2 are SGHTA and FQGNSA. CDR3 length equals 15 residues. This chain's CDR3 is CASSSRRTGRYEQYF. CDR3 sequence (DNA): TGTGCCAGCAGCTCCCGCCGGACAGGGCGGTACGAGCAGTACTTC.

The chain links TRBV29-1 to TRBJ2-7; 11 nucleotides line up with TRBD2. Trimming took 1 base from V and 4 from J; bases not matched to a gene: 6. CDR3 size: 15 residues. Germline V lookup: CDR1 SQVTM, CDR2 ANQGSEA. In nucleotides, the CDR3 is TGCAGCGTTGAAGCACACCGGACTAGCGGGTACGAGCAGTACTTC. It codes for CSVEAHRTSGYEQYF.

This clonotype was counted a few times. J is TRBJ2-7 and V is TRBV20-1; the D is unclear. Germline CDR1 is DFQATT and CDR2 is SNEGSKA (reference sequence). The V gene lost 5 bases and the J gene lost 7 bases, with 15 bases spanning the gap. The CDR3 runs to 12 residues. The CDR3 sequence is CSASGPLGEQYF. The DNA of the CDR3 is TGCAGTGCTTCGGGCCCTTTGGGGGAGCAGTACTTC.

The CDR3 here is CSARSRDPGEENTIYF. The CDR3 nucleotides read TGCAGTGCTAGAAGCCGGGACCCAGGGGAGGAAAACACCATATATTTT. The V call is TRBV20-1, the J call TRBJ1-3, with D possibly being TRBD1 (6 bases). Trimming removed 2 bases at V and 6 bases at J, with 20 bases between. The germline V gene encodes CDR1 DFQATT and CDR2 SNEGSKA (reference sequence). The CDR3 spans 16 residues.

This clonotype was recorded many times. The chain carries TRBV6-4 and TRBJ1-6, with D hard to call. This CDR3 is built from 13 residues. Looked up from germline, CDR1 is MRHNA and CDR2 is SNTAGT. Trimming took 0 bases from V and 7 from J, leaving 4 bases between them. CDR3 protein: CASSDSGNSPLHF. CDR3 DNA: TGTGCCAGCAGTGACTCGGGGAATTCACCCCTCCACTTT.